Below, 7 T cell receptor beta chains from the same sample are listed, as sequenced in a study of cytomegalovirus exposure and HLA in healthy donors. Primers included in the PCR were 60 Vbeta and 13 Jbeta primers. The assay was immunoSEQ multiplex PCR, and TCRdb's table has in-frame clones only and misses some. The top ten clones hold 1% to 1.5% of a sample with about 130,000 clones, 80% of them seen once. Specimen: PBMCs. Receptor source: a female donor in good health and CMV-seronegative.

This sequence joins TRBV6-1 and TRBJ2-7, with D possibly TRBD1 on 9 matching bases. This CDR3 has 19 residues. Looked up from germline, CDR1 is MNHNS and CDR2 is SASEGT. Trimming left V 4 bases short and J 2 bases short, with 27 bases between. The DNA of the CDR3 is TGTGCCAGCAGTGCACCACAGGGGGCTGGTAGCGGGAAGCCCTACGAGCAGTACTTC. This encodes CASSAPQGAGSGKPYEQYF.

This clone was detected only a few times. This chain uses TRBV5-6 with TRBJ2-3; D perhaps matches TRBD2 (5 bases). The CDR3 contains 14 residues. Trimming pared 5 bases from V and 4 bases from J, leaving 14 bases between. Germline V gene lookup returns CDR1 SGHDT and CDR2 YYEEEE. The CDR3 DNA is TGTGCCAGCAGTTCTGACTACTACCCAGATACGCAGTATTTT. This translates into CASSSDYYPDTQYF. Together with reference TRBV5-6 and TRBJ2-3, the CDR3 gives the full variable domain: DAGVTQSPTHLIKTRGQQVTLRCSPKSGHDTVSWYQQALGQGPQFIFQYYEEEERQRGNFPDRFSGHQFPNYSSELNVNALLLGDSALYLCASSSDYYPDTQYFGPGTRLTVL.

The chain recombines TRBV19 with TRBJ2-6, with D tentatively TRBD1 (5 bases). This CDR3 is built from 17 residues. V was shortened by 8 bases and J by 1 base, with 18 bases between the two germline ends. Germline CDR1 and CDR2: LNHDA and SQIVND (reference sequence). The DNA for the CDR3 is TGTGCCAGTTCCGGCAGGGATTTGGATTCTGGGGCCAACGTCCTGACTTTC. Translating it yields CASSGRDLDSGANVLTF.

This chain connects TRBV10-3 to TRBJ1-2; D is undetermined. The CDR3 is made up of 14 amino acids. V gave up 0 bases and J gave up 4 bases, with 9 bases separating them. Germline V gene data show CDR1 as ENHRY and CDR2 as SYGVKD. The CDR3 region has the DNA TGTGCCATCAGTGAGTCTCAGTACCTCTATGGCTACACCTTC. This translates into CAISESQYLYGYTF.

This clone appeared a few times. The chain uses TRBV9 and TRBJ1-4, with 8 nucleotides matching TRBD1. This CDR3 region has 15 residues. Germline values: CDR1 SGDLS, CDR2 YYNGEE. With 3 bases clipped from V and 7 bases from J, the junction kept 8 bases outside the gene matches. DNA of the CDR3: TGTGCCAGCAGCGGGTGGACAGGGAAGGGTGAAAAACTGTTTTTT. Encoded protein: CASSGWTGKGEKLFF.

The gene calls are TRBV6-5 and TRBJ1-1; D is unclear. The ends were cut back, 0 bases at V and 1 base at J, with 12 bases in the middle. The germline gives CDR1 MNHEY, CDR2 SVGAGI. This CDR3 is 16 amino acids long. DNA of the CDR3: TGTGCCAGCAGTTACTCGGGGAGCGCTCGGAACACTGAAGCTTTCTTT. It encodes CASSYSGSARNTEAFF.

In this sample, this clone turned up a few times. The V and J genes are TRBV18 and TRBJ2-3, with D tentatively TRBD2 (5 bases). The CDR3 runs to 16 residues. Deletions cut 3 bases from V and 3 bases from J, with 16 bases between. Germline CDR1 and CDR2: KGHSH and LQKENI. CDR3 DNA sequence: TGTGCCAGCTCACCCGGGCCAGGAGGCGGGACAGATACGCAGTATTTT. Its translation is CASSPGPGGGTDTQYF.